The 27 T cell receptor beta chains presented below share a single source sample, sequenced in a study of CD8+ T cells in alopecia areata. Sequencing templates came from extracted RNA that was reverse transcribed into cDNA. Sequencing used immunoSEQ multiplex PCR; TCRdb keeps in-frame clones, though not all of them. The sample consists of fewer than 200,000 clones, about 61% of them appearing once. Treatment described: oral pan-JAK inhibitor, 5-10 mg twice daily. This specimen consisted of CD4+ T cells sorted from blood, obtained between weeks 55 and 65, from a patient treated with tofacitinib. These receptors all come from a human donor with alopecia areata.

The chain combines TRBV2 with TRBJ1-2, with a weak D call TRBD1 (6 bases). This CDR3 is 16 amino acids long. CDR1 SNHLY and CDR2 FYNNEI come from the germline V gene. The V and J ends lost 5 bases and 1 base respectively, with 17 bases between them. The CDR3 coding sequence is TGTGCCAGCAGTTCCCGTACAGGGAGCCATAACTATGGCTACACCTTC. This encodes CASSSRTGSHNYGYTF.

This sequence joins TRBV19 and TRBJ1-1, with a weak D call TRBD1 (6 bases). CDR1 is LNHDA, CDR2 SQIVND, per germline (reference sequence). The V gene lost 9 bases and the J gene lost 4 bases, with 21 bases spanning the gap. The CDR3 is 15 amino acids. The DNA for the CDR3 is TGTGCCAGCCTCCTAAGGGGGGGGCACGGCACTGAAGCTTTCTTT. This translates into CASLLRGGHGTEAFF.

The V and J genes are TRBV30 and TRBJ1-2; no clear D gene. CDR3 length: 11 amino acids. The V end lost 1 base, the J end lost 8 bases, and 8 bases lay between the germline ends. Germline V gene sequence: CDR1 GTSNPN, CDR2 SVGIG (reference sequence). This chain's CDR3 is CAWSAGFGYTF. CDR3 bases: TGTGCCTGGAGTGCGGGGTTCGGCTACACCTTC. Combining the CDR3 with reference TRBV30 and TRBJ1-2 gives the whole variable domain SQTIHQWPATLVQPVGSPLSLECTVEGTSNPNLYWYRQAAGRGLQLLFYSVGIGQISSEVPQNLSASRPQDRQFILSSKKLLLSDSGFYLCAWSAGFGYTFGSGTRLTVV.

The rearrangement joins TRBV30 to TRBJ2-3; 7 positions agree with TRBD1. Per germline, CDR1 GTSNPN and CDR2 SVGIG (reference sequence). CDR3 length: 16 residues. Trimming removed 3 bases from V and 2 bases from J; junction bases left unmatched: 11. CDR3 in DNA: TGTGCCTGGAGGGAAGGGGGCTGGGGACCCACAGATACGCAGTATTTT. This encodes CAWREGGWGPTDTQYF.

The DNA of the CDR3 is TGTGCCAGCAGCTGGCCCGGGACGCAGCAAGAGACCCAGTACTTC. Amino acid sequence: CASSWPGTQQETQYF. The chain joins TRBV5-4 to TRBJ2-5, with D possibly called TRBD1 or TRBD2 (5 bases each). The V end was cut by 3 bases, the J end by 2 bases, with 14 bases between. CDR1 is SGHNT and CDR2 is YYREEE in the germline V gene (reference sequence). CDR3 size: 15 residues.

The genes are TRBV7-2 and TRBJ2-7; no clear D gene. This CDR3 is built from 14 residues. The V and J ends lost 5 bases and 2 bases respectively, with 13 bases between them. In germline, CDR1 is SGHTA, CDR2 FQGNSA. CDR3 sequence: CASSRTLGTYEQYF. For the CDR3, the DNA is TGTGCCAGCAGCCGAACCCTGGGTACCTACGAGCAGTACTTC.

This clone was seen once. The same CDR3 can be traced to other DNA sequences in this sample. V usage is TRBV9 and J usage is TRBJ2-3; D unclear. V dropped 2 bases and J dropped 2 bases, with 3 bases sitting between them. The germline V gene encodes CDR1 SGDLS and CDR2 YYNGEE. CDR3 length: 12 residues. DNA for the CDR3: TGTGCCAGCAGCGTGAACACAGATACGCAGTATTTT. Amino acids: CASSVNTDTQYF.

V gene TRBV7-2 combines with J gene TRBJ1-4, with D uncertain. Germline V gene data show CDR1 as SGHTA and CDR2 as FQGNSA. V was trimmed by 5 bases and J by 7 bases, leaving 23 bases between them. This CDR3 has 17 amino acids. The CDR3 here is CASSRYPPGQIAEKLFF. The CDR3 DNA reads TGTGCCAGCAGCCGTTACCCACCGGGTCAAATAGCTGAAAAACTGTTTTTT.

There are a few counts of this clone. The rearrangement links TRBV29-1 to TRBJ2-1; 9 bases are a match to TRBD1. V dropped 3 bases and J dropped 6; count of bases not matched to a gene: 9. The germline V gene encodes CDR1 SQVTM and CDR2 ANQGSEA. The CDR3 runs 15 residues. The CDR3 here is CSVDPPGTGPNEQFF. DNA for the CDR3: TGCAGCGTTGATCCCCCCGGGACAGGGCCCAATGAGCAGTTCTTC.

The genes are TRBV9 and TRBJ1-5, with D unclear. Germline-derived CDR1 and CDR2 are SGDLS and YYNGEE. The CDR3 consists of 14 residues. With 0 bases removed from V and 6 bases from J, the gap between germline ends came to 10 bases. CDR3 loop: CASSVEPSGQPQHF. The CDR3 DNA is TGTGCCAGCAGCGTAGAGCCCAGCGGTCAGCCCCAGCATTTT.

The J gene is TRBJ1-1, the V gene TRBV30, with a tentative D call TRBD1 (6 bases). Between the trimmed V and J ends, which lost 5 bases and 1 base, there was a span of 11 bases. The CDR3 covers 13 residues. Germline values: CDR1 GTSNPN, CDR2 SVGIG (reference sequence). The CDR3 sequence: CAWGQTKNTEAFF. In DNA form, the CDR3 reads TGTGCCTGGGGACAGACTAAGAACACTGAAGCTTTCTTT.

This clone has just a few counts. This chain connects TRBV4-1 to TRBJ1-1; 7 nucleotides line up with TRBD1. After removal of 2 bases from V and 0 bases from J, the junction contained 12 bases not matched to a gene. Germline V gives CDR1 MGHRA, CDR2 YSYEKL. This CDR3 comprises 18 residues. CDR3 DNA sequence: TGCGCCAGCAGCCAATGGGCCCGAGGGACAGCGTTGAACACTGAAGCTTTCTTT. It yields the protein CASSQWARGTALNTEAFF.

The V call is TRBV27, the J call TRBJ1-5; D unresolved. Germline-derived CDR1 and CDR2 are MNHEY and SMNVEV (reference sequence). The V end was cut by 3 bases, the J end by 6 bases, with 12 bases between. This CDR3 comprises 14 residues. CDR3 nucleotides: TGTGCCAGCAGTTTCCCGGAAGGAGGTCAGCCCCAGCATTTT. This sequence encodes CASSFPEGGQPQHF.

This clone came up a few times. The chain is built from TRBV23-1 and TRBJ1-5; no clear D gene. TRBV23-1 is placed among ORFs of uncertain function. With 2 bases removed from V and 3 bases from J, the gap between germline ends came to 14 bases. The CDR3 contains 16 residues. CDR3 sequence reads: CASSQVREEVNQPQHF. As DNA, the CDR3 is TGCGCCAGCAGTCAAGTTCGGGAGGAGGTCAATCAGCCCCAGCATTTT.

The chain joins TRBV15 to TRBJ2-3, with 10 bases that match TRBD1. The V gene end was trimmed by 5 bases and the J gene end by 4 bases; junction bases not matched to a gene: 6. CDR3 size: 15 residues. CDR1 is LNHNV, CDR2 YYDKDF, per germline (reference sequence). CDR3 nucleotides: TGTGCCACCAGCGCCCGGGACAGGGGTCCAGATACGCAGTATTTT. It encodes CATSARDRGPDTQYF. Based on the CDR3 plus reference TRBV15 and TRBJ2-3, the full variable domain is DAMVIQNPRYQVTQFGKPVTLSCSQTLNHNVMYWYQQKSSQAPKLLFHYYDKDFNNEADTPDNFQSRRPNTSFCFLDIRSPGLGDTAMYLCATSARDRGPDTQYFGPGTRLTVL.

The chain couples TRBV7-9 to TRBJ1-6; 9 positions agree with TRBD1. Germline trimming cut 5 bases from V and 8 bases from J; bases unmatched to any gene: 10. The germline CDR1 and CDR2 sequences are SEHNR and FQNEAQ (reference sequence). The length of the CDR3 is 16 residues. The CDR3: CASSQSPGQGDSPLHF. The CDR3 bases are TGTGCCAGCAGCCAATCCCCGGGACAGGGAGATTCACCCCTCCACTTT.

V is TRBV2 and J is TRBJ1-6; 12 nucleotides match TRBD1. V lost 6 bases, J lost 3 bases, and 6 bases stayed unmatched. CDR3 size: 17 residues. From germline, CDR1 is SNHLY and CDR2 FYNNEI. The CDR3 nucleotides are TGTGCCAGCAGAGTCGGGACAGGGGGCATCTATAATTCACCCCTCCACTTT. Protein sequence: CASRVGTGGIYNSPLHF.

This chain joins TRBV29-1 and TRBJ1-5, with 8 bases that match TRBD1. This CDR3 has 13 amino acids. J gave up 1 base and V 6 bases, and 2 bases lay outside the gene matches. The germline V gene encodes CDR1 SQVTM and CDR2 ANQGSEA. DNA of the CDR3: TGCAGCGTCGGACAGGGAAGCAATCAGCCCCAGCATTTT. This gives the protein CSVGQGSNQPQHF. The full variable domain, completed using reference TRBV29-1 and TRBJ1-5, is SAVISQKPSRDICQRGTSLTIQCQVDSQVTMMFWYRQQPGQSLTLIATANQGSEATYESGFVIDKFPISRPNLTFSTLTVSNMSPEDSSIYLCSVGQGSNQPQHFGDGTRLSIL.

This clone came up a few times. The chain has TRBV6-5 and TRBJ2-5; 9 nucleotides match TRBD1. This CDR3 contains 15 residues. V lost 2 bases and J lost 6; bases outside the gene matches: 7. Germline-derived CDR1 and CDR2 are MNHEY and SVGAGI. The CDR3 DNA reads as TGTGCCAGCAGTTACGTCGGGACAGGGAGTCAGACCCAGTACTTC. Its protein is CASSYVGTGSQTQYF.

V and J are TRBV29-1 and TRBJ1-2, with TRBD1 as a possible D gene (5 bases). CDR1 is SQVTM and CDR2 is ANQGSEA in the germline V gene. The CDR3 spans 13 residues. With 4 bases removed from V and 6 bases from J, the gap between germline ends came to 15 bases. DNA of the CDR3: TGCAGCGTTGGAGGGGATATCCTACATGGCTACACCTTC. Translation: CSVGGDILHGYTF. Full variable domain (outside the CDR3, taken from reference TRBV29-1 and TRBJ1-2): SAVISQKPSRDICQRGTSLTIQCQVDSQVTMMFWYRQQPGQSLTLIATANQGSEATYESGFVIDKFPISRPNLTFSTLTVSNMSPEDSSIYLCSVGGDILHGYTFGSGTRLTVV.

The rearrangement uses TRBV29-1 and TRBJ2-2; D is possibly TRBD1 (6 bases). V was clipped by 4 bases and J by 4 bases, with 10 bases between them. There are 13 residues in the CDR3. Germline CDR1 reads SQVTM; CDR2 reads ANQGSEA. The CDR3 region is CSVAQGRTGELFF. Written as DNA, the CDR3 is TGCAGCGTTGCCCAGGGGCGCACCGGGGAGCTGTTTTTT.

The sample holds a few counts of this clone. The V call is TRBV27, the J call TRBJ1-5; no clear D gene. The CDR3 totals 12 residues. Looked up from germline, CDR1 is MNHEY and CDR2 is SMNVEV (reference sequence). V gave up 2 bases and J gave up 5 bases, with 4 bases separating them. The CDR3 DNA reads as TGTGCCAGCAGTTTAAGGGATCAGCCCCAGCATTTT. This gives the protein CASSLRDQPQHF.

CDR3 loop: CSVRTGSNTGELFF. CDR3 sequence (DNA): TGCAGCGTACGGACAGGCTCGAACACCGGGGAGCTGTTTTTT. The chain couples TRBV29-1 to TRBJ2-2; 7 nucleotides match TRBD1. The CDR3 spans 14 residues. The V and J ends lost 6 bases and 0 bases, in that order; junction bases with no gene match: 4. Per the germline V gene, CDR1 is SQVTM and CDR2 is ANQGSEA.

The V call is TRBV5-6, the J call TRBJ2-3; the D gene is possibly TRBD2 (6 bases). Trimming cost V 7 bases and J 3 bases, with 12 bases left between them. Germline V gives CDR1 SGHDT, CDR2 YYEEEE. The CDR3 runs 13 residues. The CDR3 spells CASHPRGTDTQYF. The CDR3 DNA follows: TGTGCCAGCCACCCCCGGGGGACAGATACGCAGTATTTT.

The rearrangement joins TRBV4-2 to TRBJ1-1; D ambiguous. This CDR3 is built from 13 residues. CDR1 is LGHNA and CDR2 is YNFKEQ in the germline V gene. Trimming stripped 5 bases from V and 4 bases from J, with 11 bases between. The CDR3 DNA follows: TGTGCCAGCAGCTCGCTTGGAGGCACTGAAGCTTTCTTT. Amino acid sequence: CASSSLGGTEAFF.

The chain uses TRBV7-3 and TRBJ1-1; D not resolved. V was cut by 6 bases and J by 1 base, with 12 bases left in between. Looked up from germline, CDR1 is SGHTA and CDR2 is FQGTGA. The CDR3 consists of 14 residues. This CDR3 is CASRFTGWNTEAFF. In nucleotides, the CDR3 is TGTGCCAGCAGGTTCACCGGATGGAACACTGAAGCTTTCTTT.

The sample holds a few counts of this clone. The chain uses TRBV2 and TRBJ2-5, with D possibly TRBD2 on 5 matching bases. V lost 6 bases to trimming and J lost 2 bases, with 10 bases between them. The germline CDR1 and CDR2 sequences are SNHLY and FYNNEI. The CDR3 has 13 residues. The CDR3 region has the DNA TGTGCCAGCAGAAGCGGTTTTCAAGAGACCCAGTACTTC. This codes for CASRSGFQETQYF.